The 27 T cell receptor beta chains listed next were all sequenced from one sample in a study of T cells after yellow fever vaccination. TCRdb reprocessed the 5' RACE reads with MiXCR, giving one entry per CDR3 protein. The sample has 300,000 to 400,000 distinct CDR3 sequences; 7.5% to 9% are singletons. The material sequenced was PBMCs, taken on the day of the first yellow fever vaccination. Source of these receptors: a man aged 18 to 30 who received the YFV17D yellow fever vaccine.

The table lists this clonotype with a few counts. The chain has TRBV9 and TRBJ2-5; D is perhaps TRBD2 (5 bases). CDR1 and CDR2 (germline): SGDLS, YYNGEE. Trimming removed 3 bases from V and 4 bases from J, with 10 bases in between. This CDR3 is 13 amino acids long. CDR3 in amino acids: CASSAEVPETQYF. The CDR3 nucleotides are TGTGCCAGCAGCGCGGAGGTTCCAGAGACCCAGTACTTC. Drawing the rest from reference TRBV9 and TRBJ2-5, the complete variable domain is DSGVTQTPKHLITATGQRVTLRCSPRSGDLSVYWYQQSLDQGLQFLIQYYNGEERAKGNILERFSAQQFPDLHSELNLSSLELGDSALYFCASSAEVPETQYFGPGTRLLVL.

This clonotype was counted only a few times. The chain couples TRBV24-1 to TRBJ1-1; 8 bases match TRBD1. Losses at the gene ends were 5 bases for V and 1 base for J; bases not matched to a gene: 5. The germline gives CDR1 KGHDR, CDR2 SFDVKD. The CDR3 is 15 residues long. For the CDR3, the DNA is TGTGCCACCAGTGCCGGACAGGGAAAGAACACTGAAGCTTTCTTT. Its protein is CATSAGQGKNTEAFF.

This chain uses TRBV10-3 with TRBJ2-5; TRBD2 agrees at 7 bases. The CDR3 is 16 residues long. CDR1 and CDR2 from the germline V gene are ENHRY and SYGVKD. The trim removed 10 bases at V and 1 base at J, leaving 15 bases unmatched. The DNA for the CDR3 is TGTGCCACCTGGTACGGGACTCCGGGGGGCCAAGAGACCCAGTACTTC. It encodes CATWYGTPGGQETQYF.

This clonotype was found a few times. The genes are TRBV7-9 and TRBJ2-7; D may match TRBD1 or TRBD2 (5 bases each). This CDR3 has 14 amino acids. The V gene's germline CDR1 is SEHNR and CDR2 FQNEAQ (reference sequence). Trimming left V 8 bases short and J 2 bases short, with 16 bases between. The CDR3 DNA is TGTGCCAGCGTACCTCGGGACGGCCCCTACGAGCAGTACTTC. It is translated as CASVPRDGPYEQYF.

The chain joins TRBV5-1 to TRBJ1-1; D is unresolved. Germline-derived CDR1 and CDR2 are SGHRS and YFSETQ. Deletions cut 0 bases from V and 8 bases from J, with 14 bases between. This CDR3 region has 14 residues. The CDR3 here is CASSLGPVPIEAFF. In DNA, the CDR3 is TGCGCCAGCAGCTTGGGTCCAGTCCCGATCGAAGCTTTCTTT.

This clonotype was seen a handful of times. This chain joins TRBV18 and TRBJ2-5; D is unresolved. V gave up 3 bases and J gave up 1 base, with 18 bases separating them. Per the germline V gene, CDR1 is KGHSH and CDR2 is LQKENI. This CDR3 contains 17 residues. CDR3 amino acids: CASSPPLLSRPQETQYF. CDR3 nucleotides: TGTGCCAGCTCACCGCCACTTCTGAGCCGGCCCCAAGAGACCCAGTACTTC.

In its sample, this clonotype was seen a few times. In DNA, the CDR3 is TGTGCCAGCAGTTTAGAGGGAGCCAGCAATCAGCCCCAGCATTTT. Translation gives CASSLEGASNQPQHF. V gene TRBV12-3 or TRBV12-4 combines with J gene TRBJ1-5; D is unresolved. The CDR3 sequence is 15 residues long. V dropped 1 base and J dropped 1 base, with 8 bases sitting between them.

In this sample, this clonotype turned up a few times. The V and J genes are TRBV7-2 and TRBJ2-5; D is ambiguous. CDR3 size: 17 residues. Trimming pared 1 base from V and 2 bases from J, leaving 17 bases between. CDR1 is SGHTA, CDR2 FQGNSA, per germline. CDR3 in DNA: TGTGCCAGCAGCTTAGGTGGGTGGCCGGTTGGGCAAGAGACCCAGTACTTC. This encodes CASSLGGWPVGQETQYF.

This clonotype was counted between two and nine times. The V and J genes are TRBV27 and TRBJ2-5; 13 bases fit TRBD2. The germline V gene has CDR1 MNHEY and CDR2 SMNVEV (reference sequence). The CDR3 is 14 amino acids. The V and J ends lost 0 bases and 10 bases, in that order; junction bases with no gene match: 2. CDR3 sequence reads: CASSLSGLAGIQYF. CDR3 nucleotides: TGTGCCAGCAGTTTATCGGGACTAGCGGGGATCCAGTACTTC.

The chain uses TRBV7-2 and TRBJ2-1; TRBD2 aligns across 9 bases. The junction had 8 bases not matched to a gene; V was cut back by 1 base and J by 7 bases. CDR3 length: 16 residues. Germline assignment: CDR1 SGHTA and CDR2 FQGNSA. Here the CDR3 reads CASSLVPTSGRNEQFF. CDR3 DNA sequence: TGTGCCAGCAGCTTAGTCCCGACTAGCGGTAGAAATGAGCAGTTCTTC.

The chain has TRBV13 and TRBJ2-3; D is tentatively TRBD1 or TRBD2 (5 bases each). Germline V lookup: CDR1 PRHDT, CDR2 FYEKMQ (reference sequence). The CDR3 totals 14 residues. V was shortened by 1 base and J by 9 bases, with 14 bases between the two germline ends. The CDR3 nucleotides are TGTGCCAGCAGCTTAGAGGTGAACGGGGCCACGCAGTATTTT. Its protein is CASSLEVNGATQYF.

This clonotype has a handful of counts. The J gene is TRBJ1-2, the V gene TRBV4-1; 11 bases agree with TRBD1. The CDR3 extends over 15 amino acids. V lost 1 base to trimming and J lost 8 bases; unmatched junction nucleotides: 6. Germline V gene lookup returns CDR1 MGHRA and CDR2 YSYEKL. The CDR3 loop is CASSQVDRGPMGYTF. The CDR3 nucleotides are TGCGCCAGCAGCCAAGTGGACAGGGGGCCGATGGGCTACACCTTC.

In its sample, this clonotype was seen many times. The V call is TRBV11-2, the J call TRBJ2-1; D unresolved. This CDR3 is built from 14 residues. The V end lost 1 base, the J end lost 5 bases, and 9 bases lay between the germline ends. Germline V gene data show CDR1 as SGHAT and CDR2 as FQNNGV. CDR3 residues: CASSLGVLHNEQFF. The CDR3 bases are TGTGCCAGCAGCTTAGGGGTGCTGCACAATGAGCAGTTCTTC.

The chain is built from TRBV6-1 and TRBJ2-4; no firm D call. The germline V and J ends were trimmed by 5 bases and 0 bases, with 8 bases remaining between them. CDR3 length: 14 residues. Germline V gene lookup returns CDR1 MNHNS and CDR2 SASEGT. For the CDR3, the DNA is TGTGCCAGCAGTATCAGCGCAGCCAAAAACATTCAGTACTTC. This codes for CASSISAAKNIQYF.

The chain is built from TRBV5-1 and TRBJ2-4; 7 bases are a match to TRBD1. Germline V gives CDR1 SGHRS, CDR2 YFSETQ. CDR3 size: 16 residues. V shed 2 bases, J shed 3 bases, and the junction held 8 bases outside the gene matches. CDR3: CASSFGIDRDKNIQYF. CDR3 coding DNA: TGCGCCAGCAGCTTCGGGATTGACAGGGACAAAAACATTCAGTACTTC.

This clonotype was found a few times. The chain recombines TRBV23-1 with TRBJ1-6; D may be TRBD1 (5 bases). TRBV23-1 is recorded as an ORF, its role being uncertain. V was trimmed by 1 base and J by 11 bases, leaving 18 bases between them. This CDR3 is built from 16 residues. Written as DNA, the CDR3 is TGCGCCAGCAGTCAATACGGTGTGGGGGGAAATCCACCCCTCCACTTT. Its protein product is CASSQYGVGGNPPLHF.

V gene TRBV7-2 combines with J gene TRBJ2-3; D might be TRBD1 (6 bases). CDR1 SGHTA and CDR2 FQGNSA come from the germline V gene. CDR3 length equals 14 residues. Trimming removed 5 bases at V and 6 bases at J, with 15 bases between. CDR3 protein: CASSQTSQGDTQYF. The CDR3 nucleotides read TGTGCCAGCAGCCAGACAAGTCAGGGGGATACGCAGTATTTT.

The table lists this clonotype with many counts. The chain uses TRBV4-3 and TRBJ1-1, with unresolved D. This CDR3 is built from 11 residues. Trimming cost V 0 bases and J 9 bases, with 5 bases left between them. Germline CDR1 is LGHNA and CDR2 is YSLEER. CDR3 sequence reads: CASSQDSKAFF. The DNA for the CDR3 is TGCGCCAGCAGCCAAGATTCTAAAGCTTTCTTT.

The CDR3 spells CASSPYSRATEAFF. In DNA, the CDR3 is TGTGCCAGCAGTCCATATTCGAGGGCCACTGAAGCTTTCTTT. The rearrangement links TRBV12-3 or TRBV12-4 to TRBJ1-1; D is unclear. The CDR3 extends over 14 amino acids. Trimming pared 5 bases from V and 4 bases from J, leaving 14 bases between.

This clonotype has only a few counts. CDR3 sequence: CASSPPGQGAKNIQYF. The DNA of the CDR3 is TGTGCCAGCTCACCTCCGGGACAGGGGGCCAAAAACATTCAGTACTTC. This chain links TRBV18 with TRBJ2-4, with 10 bases identical to TRBD1. The germline V gene encodes CDR1 KGHSH and CDR2 LQKENI. Trimming removed 3 bases from V and 1 base from J; junction bases left unmatched: 3. The CDR3 runs to 16 residues.

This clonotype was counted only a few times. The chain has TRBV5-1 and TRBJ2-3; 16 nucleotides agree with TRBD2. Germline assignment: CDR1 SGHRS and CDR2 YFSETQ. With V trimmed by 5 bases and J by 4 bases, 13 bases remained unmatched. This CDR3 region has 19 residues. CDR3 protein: CASRSPPGLAGGPADTQYF. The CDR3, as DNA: TGCGCCAGCAGATCCCCCCCGGGACTAGCGGGGGGGCCAGCAGATACGCAGTATTTT.

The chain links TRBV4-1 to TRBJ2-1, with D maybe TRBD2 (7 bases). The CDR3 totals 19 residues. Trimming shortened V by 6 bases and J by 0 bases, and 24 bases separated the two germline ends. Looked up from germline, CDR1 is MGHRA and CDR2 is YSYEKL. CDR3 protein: CASSQGRLRGGSSYNEQFF. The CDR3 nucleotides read TGCGCCAGCAGTCAGGGAAGGTTGAGGGGGGGCAGCTCCTACAATGAGCAGTTCTTC.

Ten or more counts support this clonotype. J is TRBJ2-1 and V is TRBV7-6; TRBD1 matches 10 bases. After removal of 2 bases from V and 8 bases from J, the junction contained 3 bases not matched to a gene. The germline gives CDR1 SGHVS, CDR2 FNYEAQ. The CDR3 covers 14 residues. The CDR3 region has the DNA TGTGCCAGCAGCTTAAGACAGGGGGCCTATGAGCAGTTCTTC. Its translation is CASSLRQGAYEQFF.

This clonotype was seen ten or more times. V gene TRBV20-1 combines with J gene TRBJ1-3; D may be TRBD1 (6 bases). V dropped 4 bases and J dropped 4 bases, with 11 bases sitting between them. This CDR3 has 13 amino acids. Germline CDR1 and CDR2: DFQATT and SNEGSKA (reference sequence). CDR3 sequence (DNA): TGCAGTGCTACACAGGGTTCGGGAAACACCATATATTTT. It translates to CSATQGSGNTIYF.

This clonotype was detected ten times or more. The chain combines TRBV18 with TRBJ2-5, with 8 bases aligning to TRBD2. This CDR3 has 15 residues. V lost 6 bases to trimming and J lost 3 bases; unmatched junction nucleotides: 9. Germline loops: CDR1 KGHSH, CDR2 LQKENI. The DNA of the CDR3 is TGTGCCAGCTCCCCGAGGCGGGGGGCCGAAGAGACCCAGTACTTC. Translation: CASSPRRGAEETQYF.

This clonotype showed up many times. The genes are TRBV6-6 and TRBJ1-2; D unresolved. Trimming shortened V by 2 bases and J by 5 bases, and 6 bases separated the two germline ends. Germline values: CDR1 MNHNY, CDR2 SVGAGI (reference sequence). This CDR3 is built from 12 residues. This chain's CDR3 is CASSYAEYGYTF. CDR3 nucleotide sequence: TGTGCCAGCAGTTACGCAGAGTATGGCTACACCTTC.

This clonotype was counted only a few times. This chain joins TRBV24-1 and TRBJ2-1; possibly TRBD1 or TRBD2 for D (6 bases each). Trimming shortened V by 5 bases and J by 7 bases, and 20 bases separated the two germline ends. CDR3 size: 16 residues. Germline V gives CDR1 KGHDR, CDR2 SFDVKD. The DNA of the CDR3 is TGTGCCACCAGTGTCCCTAGGGGGGAGCCTTCGAATGAGCAGTTCTTC. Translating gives CATSVPRGEPSNEQFF.